This TCR beta chain was recorded in a study of tumor and adjacent non-tumor tissue in lung cancer. Turning to the study itself: Some 3.9 million productive TCRbeta reads were obtained per sample on average.

A modified ARM-PCR protocol with three rounds of nested PCR amplified TCRbeta. TCRdb redid the calling of the multiplex PCR reads with MiXCR, one entry per CDR3 protein. The data hold some 97,000 distinct CDR3 sequences, with 55% to 65% observed a single time. V lost 6 bases and J lost 7; bases outside the gene matches: 10. Germline CDR1 and CDR2: SQVTM and ANQGSEA. This CDR3 comprises 14 residues. Only a few counts were recorded for this clonotype. Its target is unknown. With a much larger clone just one base away, this may be a read error. No cell sorting was done before RNA was extracted from the tissue. This non-tumor lung sample came from over 3 cm beyond the tumor edge. Chemotherapy-naive patients with new lung cancer underwent thoracic surgery in China, August–November 2014. Findings and limits, study-wide: In normal lung, the top 100 clones were significantly more dominant than in tumor. Tumor tissue had significantly higher TCR diversity than normal lung.

Sample: distant non-tumor lung tissue. The clonotype comes from a man aged 25 to 40 with non-small cell lung cancer. This rearrangement joins TRBV29-1 to TRBJ2-1, with 9 bases matching TRBD1. CDR3 bases: TGCAGCGTCGACAGGGGGGACGCGGGGAATGAGCAGTTCTTC. Translation gives CSVDRGDAGNEQFF.